Shown below are 12 T cell receptor beta chains from a single sample sequenced in a study of blood T cells in healthy people across ages. A second PCR, run for about 7 to 11 cycles, used a sample-barcoded 5' primer plus a J-beta primer mix. TCRdb analysed the 5' RACE reads with MiXCR anew, one entry per CDR3 protein. The sample lists roughly 1.5 million distinct CDR3 sequences, 35% to 45% seen once, with 4% in the top ten. The sequenced material came from blood. The source is a woman aged 18-29 years in good health.

This rearrangement joins TRBV7-2 to TRBJ1-2; no clear D. This CDR3 is 14 amino acids long. Germline V CDR1 and CDR2: SGHTA, FQGNSA. V was cut by 2 bases and J by 7 bases, with 14 bases left in between. CDR3 sequence reads: CASSLRRALGGYTF. The CDR3 coding sequence is TGTGCCAGCAGCTTACGAAGGGCCCTTGGTGGCTACACCTTC.

V and J are TRBV18 and TRBJ2-1; a possible D gene is TRBD2 (7 bases). Trimming removed 3 bases at V and 7 bases at J, with 16 bases between. Germline V lookup: CDR1 KGHSH, CDR2 LQKENI. The CDR3 has 15 amino acids. The CDR3 loop is CASSPWGASGNEQFF. The CDR3 bases are TGTGCCAGCTCACCCTGGGGGGCTAGCGGTAATGAGCAGTTCTTC. Full variable domain (rest looked up from reference TRBV18 and TRBJ2-1): NAGVMQNPRHLVRRRGQEARLRCSPMKGHSHVYWYRQLPEEGLKFMVYLQKENIIDESGMPKERFSAEFPKEGPSILRIQQVVRGDSAAYFCASSPWGASGNEQFFGPGTRLTVL.

A few counts support this clonotype. The V and J genes are TRBV15 and TRBJ1-1, with D possibly TRBD1 on 5 matching bases. The germline V and J ends were trimmed by 4 bases and 5 bases, with 11 bases remaining between them. This CDR3 is built from 13 residues. CDR1 is LNHNV, CDR2 YYDKDF, per germline (reference sequence). CDR3 protein: CATSTYHRTEAFF. For the CDR3, the DNA is TGTGCCACCAGCACCTACCACAGGACTGAAGCTTTCTTT.

The V call is TRBV28, the J call TRBJ2-7; D possibly corresponds to TRBD2 (5 bases). The CDR3 sequence is 13 residues long. Trimming took 6 bases from V and 2 from J, leaving 11 bases between them. Germline V gives CDR1 MDHEN, CDR2 SYDVKM. The CDR3 coding sequence is TGTGCCAGCAGCTCCATCGGGGCCTACGAGCAGTACTTC. Its translation: CASSSIGAYEQYF. Together with reference TRBV28 and TRBJ2-7, the CDR3 gives the full variable domain: DVKVTQSSRYLVKRTGEKVFLECVQDMDHENMFWYRQDPGLGLRLIYFSYDVKMKEKGDIPEGYSVSREKKERFSLILESASTNQTSMYLCASSSIGAYEQYFGPGTRLTVT.

The rearrangement uses TRBV4-3 and TRBJ1-2; no clear D gene. The CDR3 consists of 13 residues. V lost 0 bases, J lost 8 bases, and 10 bases lay in between. CDR1 and CDR2 from the germline V gene are LGHNA and YSLEER. The CDR3 is CASSQDPAGGYTF. The DNA of the CDR3 is TGCGCCAGCAGCCAAGATCCGGCGGGCGGCTACACCTTC.

This clonotype was seen repeatedly, ten times or more. A read error may account for a junction end that differs from germline. The V and J genes are TRBV5-1 and TRBJ1-2; a possible D gene is TRBD1 (6 bases). There are 14 residues in the CDR3. From germline, CDR1 is SGHRS and CDR2 YFSETQ. The CDR3 here is CASSLDRANYGYTF. CDR3 DNA sequence: TGTGCCAGCAGTCTGGACAGAGCTAACTATGGCTACACCTTC.

Of note for this clonotype: At one boundary the junction diverges from the germline segment, which might be a read error. The chain links TRBV5-1 to TRBJ2-1, with D perhaps TRBD2 (6 bases). The CDR3 extends over 13 amino acids. The V gene's germline CDR1 is SGHRS and CDR2 YFSETQ. CDR3 in amino acids: CASNLPPSAEQFF. The CDR3 region has the DNA TGCGCCAGCAACTTGCCGCCTAGCGCTGAGCAGTTCTTC.

This clonotype showed up many times. The chain combines TRBV7-9 with TRBJ2-7; 7 bases align to TRBD1. With 8 bases clipped from V and 3 bases from J, the junction kept 7 bases outside the gene matches. Germline CDR1 reads SEHNR; CDR2 reads FQNEAQ (reference sequence). The CDR3 consists of 13 residues. CDR3 amino acids: CASSRQGGYEQYF. Here the CDR3 DNA reads TGTGCCAGCTCGCGACAGGGTGGCTACGAGCAGTACTTC. The full variable domain, its missing parts supplied by reference TRBV7-9 and TRBJ2-7, is DTGVSQNPRHKITKRGQNVTFRCDPISEHNRLYWYRQTLGQGPEFLTYFQNEAQLEKSRLLSDRFSAERPKGSFSTLEIQRTEQGDSAMYLCASSRQGGYEQYFGPGTRLTVT.

This clonotype has a handful of counts. The chain couples TRBV29-1 to TRBJ2-3; D uncertain. The CDR3 length is 12 residues. Germline lookup yields CDR1 SQVTM and CDR2 ANQGSEA. Between the trimmed V and J ends, which lost 4 bases and 5 bases, there was a span of 10 bases. The DNA for the CDR3 is TGCAGCGTTGCCCGCGATGGAGATACGCAGTATTTT. It is translated as CSVARDGDTQYF.

This chain uses TRBV28 with TRBJ2-3; D may be TRBD2 (5 bases). Between the trimmed V and J ends, which lost 7 bases and 5 bases, there was a span of 13 bases. Germline assignment: CDR1 MDHEN and CDR2 SYDVKM. The length of the CDR3 is 13 residues. CDR3 loop: CASTLLSGDTQYF. The CDR3 nucleotides read TGTGCCAGCACCCTCCTGAGCGGAGATACGCAGTATTTT. Supplemented by reference TRBV28 and TRBJ2-3, the full variable domain reads DVKVTQSSRYLVKRTGEKVFLECVQDMDHENMFWYRQDPGLGLRLIYFSYDVKMKEKGDIPEGYSVSREKKERFSLILESASTNQTSMYLCASTLLSGDTQYFGPGTRLTVL.

The chain couples TRBV7-2 to TRBJ2-3; 11 bases fit TRBD2. V shed 1 base, J shed 6 bases, and the junction held 3 bases outside the gene matches. Germline loops: CDR1 SGHTA, CDR2 FQGNSA. The CDR3 consists of 15 residues. CDR3 coding DNA: TGTGCCAGCAGCTTAGGTGTAGCGGGAGGGGATACGCAGTATTTT. This translates into CASSLGVAGGDTQYF.

The chain uses TRBV7-2 and TRBJ1-1, with D possibly matching TRBD1 (6 bases). Germline CDR1 is SGHTA and CDR2 is FQGNSA. The V and J ends lost 4 bases and 5 bases respectively, with 14 bases between them. CDR3 length: 14 amino acids. The CDR3 spells CASSSGGGWTEAFF. The CDR3 bases are TGTGCCAGCAGCTCCGGGGGGGGCTGGACTGAAGCTTTCTTT. The variable domain in full, completed from reference TRBV7-2 and TRBJ1-1, reads GAGVSQSPSNKVTEKGKDVELRCDPISGHTALYWYRQSLGQGLEFLIYFQGNSAPDKSGLPSDRFSAERTGGSVSTLTIQRTQQEDSAVYLCASSSGGGWTEAFFGQGTRLTVV.